The 21 T cell receptor beta chains given below trace back to one sample, sequenced in a study of blood T cell repertoires in COVID-19. Measured with immunoSEQ multiplex PCR; TCRdb has only the in-frame clones, and not every one. The data contain about 200,000 clones, under 90% of them singletons. Input material: PBMCs or T cells enriched from blood (not recorded which). These receptors all stem from a woman in her fifties or sixties with acute COVID-19.

This chain joins TRBV19 and TRBJ2-3, with 7 bases matching TRBD2. V gave up 4 bases and J gave up 1 base; unmatched junction bases: 8. The CDR3 sequence is 16 residues long. Germline V gives CDR1 LNHDA, CDR2 SQIVND (reference sequence). DNA of the CDR3: TGTGCCAGTAGTAAATCCCCTAGCGGCGGCACAGATACGCAGTATTTT. The encoded protein is CASSKSPSGGTDTQYF.

This clone was counted once. CDR3 region: CASSFTGTSGSYEQYF. The CDR3 nucleotides read TGTGCCAGCAGCTTCACCGGGACTAGCGGGAGTTACGAGCAGTACTTC. The chain links TRBV7-2 to TRBJ2-7, with 14 bases that match TRBD2. Germline values: CDR1 SGHTA, CDR2 FQGNSA. The V and J ends lost 3 bases and 4 bases, in that order; junction bases with no gene match: 5. The CDR3 is 16 amino acids.

The chain joins TRBV28 to TRBJ1-6; weak D call: TRBD1 (5 bases). The CDR3 spans 16 residues. V dropped 5 bases and J dropped 4 bases, with 15 bases sitting between them. The germline gives CDR1 MDHEN, CDR2 SYDVKM. Here the CDR3 reads CASSDQGRGYNSPLHF. The CDR3 DNA reads as TGTGCCAGCAGTGACCAGGGTCGCGGATATAATTCACCCCTCCACTTT.

The chain links TRBV4-2 to TRBJ2-1; 10 bases match TRBD2. Germline CDR1 and CDR2: LGHNA and YNFKEQ. After removal of 0 bases from V and 5 bases from J, the junction contained 7 bases not matched to a gene. The CDR3 sequence is 17 residues long. CDR3 in amino acids: CASSQDGLAGVNNEQFF. In nucleotides, the CDR3 is TGTGCCAGCAGCCAAGATGGGCTAGCGGGGGTAAACAATGAGCAGTTCTTC.

The chain has TRBV6-2 or TRBV6-3 and TRBJ2-3; 7 bases align to TRBD2. Germline CDR1 MNHEY, CDR2 SVGEGT. The CDR3 runs to 15 residues. The V segment lost 3 bases and the J segment 0 bases; nucleotides outside the gene matches: 3. The CDR3 sequence is CASSYRRGSTDTQYF. DNA for the CDR3: TGTGCCAGCAGTTATCGGCGGGGGAGCACAGATACGCAGTATTTT.

The gene calls are TRBV4-2 and TRBJ2-5; TRBD1 matches at 9 bases. V lost 4 bases to trimming and J lost 5 bases; unmatched junction nucleotides: 5. CDR3 size: 14 residues. The V gene's germline CDR1 is LGHNA and CDR2 YNFKEQ. The CDR3 nucleotides read TGTGCCAGCAGCCGGGACAGGGTAGGGGAGACCCAGTACTTC. Translated, it gives CASSRDRVGETQYF.

This rearrangement joins TRBV7-8 to TRBJ1-4, with D perhaps TRBD1 (5 bases). The germline CDR1 and CDR2 sequences are SGHVS and FQNEAQ. The CDR3 spans 14 residues. Between the trimmed V and J ends, which lost 3 bases and 5 bases, there was a span of 10 bases. This CDR3 is CASSFDSYNEKLFF. In DNA form, the CDR3 reads TGTGCCAGCAGCTTTGACAGCTACAATGAAAAACTGTTTTTT. The full variable domain, rest sourced from reference TRBV7-8 and TRBJ1-4, is GAGVSQSPRYKVAKRGQDVALRCDPISGHVSLFWYQQALGQGPEFLTYFQNEAQLDKSGLPSDRFFAERPEGSVSTLKIQRTQQEDSAVYLCASSFDSYNEKLFFGSGTQLSVL.

The chain uses TRBV5-1 and TRBJ1-4; 7 nucleotides align to TRBD1. The CDR3 sequence is 15 residues long. Germline V gives CDR1 SGHRS, CDR2 YFSETQ. Unmatched junction bases numbered 5, after V lost 1 base and J lost 5 bases. DNA for the CDR3: TGCGCCAGCAGCTTGCAGACAGGGCCGAATGAAAAACTGTTTTTT. Residues: CASSLQTGPNEKLFF.

V and J are TRBV6-5 and TRBJ2-3, with unresolved D. CDR1 and CDR2 from the germline V gene are MNHEY and SVGAGI. Trimming left V 8 bases short and J 0 bases short, with 6 bases between. The CDR3 is 12 amino acids. The CDR3 region is CASSGSTDTQYF. The CDR3 coding sequence is TGTGCCAGCTCCGGGAGCACAGATACGCAGTATTTT.

The rearrangement joins TRBV19 to TRBJ2-7, with D tentatively TRBD2 (7 bases). The ends were cut back, 4 bases at V and 4 bases at J, with 26 bases in the middle. The CDR3 has 18 residues. Germline V gene data show CDR1 as LNHDA and CDR2 as SQIVND (reference sequence). CDR3 in amino acids: CASSTRVFQGRAGYEQYF. As DNA, the CDR3 is TGTGCCAGTAGTACACGCGTATTCCAGGGGAGAGCGGGATACGAGCAGTACTTC.

The genes are TRBV12-3 or TRBV12-4 and TRBJ2-1, with TRBD1 matching 8 bases. The junction had 2 bases not matched to a gene; V was cut back by 4 bases and J by 6 bases. The CDR3 spans 13 residues. As DNA, the CDR3 is TGTGCCAGCAGTTCGACAGGGGTCAATGAGCAGTTCTTC. Its translation: CASSSTGVNEQFF.

The chain joins TRBV15 to TRBJ2-5; TRBD1 matches 9 bases. Per the germline V gene, CDR1 is LNHNV and CDR2 is YYDKDF (reference sequence). The CDR3 sequence is 17 residues long. V trimming: 3 bases; J trimming: 4 bases; junction bases outside the gene matches: 12. In DNA form, the CDR3 reads TGTGCCACCAGCAGTGGAACCGGGACAGGGAGGGTAGAGACCCAGTACTTC. It translates to CATSSGTGTGRVETQYF.

The chain combines TRBV7-9 with TRBJ2-2, with a tentative D call TRBD2 (6 bases). Germline assignment: CDR1 SEHNR and CDR2 FQNEAQ (reference sequence). CDR3 size: 18 residues. With 5 bases removed from V and 2 bases from J, the gap between germline ends came to 21 bases. DNA for the CDR3: TGTGCCAGCAGCCCGCTGTCAAGCGGGCGGGCCAACACCGGGGAGCTGTTTTTT. As protein: CASSPLSSGRANTGELFF.

This clone was detected once. The CDR3 region has the DNA TGTGCCTGGACCCCCGGGACTAGCGGGAGTCTGGGCGAGCAGTACTTC. This sequence encodes CAWTPGTSGSLGEQYF. The chain combines TRBV30 with TRBJ2-7, with 14 bases fitting TRBD2. The V and J ends lost 4 bases and 6 bases, in that order; junction bases with no gene match: 11. Germline-derived CDR1 and CDR2 are GTSNPN and SVGIG (reference sequence). CDR3 length equals 16 residues.

This clone occurred once. V is TRBV7-9 and J is TRBJ2-1; 14 bases fit TRBD2. The V and J ends lost 6 bases and 7 bases, in that order; junction bases with no gene match: 8. This CDR3 contains 16 residues. Germline V gene data show CDR1 as SEHNR and CDR2 as FQNEAQ (reference sequence). Written as DNA, the CDR3 is TGTGCCAGCAGTCGCGGACTAGCGGGGGGTGATAATGAGCAGTTCTTC. Protein sequence: CASSRGLAGGDNEQFF.

The chain carries TRBV5-1 and TRBJ1-4, with a tentative D call TRBD1 (5 bases). In germline, CDR1 is SGHRS, CDR2 YFSETQ. CDR3 length: 14 residues. V lost 3 bases, J lost 7 bases, and 13 bases lay in between. In DNA form, the CDR3 reads TGCGCCAGCAGCTCGGGCAGGGAAGGTGAAAAACTGTTTTTT. Translation: CASSSGREGEKLFF.

V is TRBV15 and J is TRBJ2-1; D gene ambiguous. This CDR3 contains 13 residues. Germline assignment: CDR1 LNHNV and CDR2 YYDKDF (reference sequence). V was shortened by 1 base and J by 7 bases, with 8 bases between the two germline ends. The CDR3 protein is CATSRGSGNEQFF. In DNA, the CDR3 is TGTGCCACCAGCAGAGGGAGTGGTAATGAGCAGTTCTTC.

The genes are TRBV3-1 (or the pseudogene TRBV3-2) and TRBJ2-1; 9 bases line up with TRBD2. Germline V gene data show CDR1 as LGHDT and CDR2 as YNNKEL (reference sequence). J lost 15 bases, V lost 4 bases, and 13 bases had no gene match. CDR3 length equals 14 residues. The CDR3 region has the DNA TGTGCCAGCAGCCTCGGGGCTAGCGGGACCTCTTGGTTCTTC. Amino acid sequence: CASSLGASGTSWFF.

The chain recombines TRBV10-3 with TRBJ2-7, with D possibly being TRBD2 (6 bases). The germline CDR1 and CDR2 sequences are ENHRY and SYGVKD. This CDR3 has 15 residues. V was shortened by 1 base and J by 3 bases, with 13 bases between the two germline ends. The CDR3 nucleotides are TGTGCCATCAGTGAGTTGGAGGGTAGTGTCTACGAGCAGTACTTC. This codes for CAISELEGSVYEQYF.

The chain uses TRBV5-1 and TRBJ1-4; D unresolved. CDR1 and CDR2 (germline): SGHRS, YFSETQ. The CDR3 is made up of 12 amino acids. V lost 4 bases to trimming and J lost 6 bases, with 7 bases between them. CDR3 loop: CASSGQDEKLFF. For the CDR3, the DNA is TGCGCCAGCAGCGGTCAGGATGAAAAACTGTTTTTT.

As to this clone: The sample contains more than one DNA sequence encoding this CDR3. The gene calls are TRBV7-2 and TRBJ2-2, with 9 bases that match TRBD1. Germline V gene lookup returns CDR1 SGHTA and CDR2 FQGNSA. V dropped 5 bases and J dropped 4; count of bases not matched to a gene: 5. The CDR3 has 15 amino acids. CDR3 region: CASSPGTGITGELFF. As DNA, the CDR3 is TGTGCCAGCAGCCCCGGGACAGGGATCACCGGGGAGCTGTTTTTT.